Below are 3 T cell receptor beta chains sequenced from a single sample in a study of control samples from healthy donors and cancer patients. The repertoire was sequenced with immunoSEQ multiplex PCR; TCRdb's copy has only in-frame clones and lacks some. The repertoire holds about 140,000 clones, with about 90% as singletons. The sequencing sample was made of blood. Source of these receptors: a man aged 18-30 years in good health.

The rearrangement links TRBV28 to TRBJ2-3; 12 nucleotides line up with TRBD1. Germline V CDR1 and CDR2: MDHEN, SYDVKM. Unmatched junction bases numbered 10, after V lost 4 bases and J lost 2 bases. The CDR3 covers 18 residues. CDR3 DNA: TGTGCCAGCAGTTATGTCCGTGGGACAGGGGGCCCCACAGATACGCAGTATTTT. Translation gives CASSYVRGTGGPTDTQYF.

The chain carries TRBV11-2 and TRBJ1-4, with 9 positions matching TRBD1. The CDR3 has 16 residues. Unmatched junction bases numbered 8, after V lost 4 bases and J lost 5 bases. Germline V lookup: CDR1 SGHAT, CDR2 FQNNGV. The CDR3 sequence: CASSSDRGVPNEKLFF. CDR3 DNA: TGTGCCAGCAGCTCCGACAGGGGGGTTCCAAATGAAAAACTGTTTTTT. Full variable domain (missing parts from reference TRBV11-2 and TRBJ1-4): EAGVAQSPRYKIIEKRQSVAFWCNPISGHATLYWYQQILGQGPKLLIQFQNNGVVDDSQLPKDRFSAERLKGVDSTLKIQPAKLEDSAVYLCASSSDRGVPNEKLFFGSGTQLSVL.

The J gene is TRBJ1-5, the V gene TRBV19, with 7 bases identical to TRBD1. This CDR3 comprises 14 residues. J gave up 3 bases and V 6 bases, and 5 bases lay outside the gene matches. The germline gives CDR1 LNHDA, CDR2 SQIVND (reference sequence). The CDR3 loop reads CASRVGQVNQPQHF. The CDR3 nucleotides read TGTGCCAGTAGGGTCGGACAGGTCAATCAGCCCCAGCATTTT.